One and the same sample provided the 29 T cell receptor beta chains below, sequenced in a study of blood T cell repertoires in COVID-19. Method: immunoSEQ multiplex PCR; TCRdb's copy keeps in-frame clones and lacks some. The sample records 65,000 to 80,000 clones, 70% to 90% being singletons. The sequenced sample was peripheral blood. The source is a man in his fifties or sixties with active COVID-19.

V and J are TRBV5-8 and TRBJ1-6; D remains ambiguous. The CDR3 contains 13 residues. The V gene's germline CDR1 is SGHTS and CDR2 YDEGEE. Trimming left V 4 bases short and J 9 bases short, with 11 bases between. The chain's CDR3 is CASSPLILSPLHF. Written as DNA, the CDR3 is TGTGCCAGCAGCCCCTTAATTCTTTCACCCCTCCACTTT.

The chain uses TRBV28 and TRBJ2-2; the match to TRBD2 covers 9 bases. V lost 5 bases, J lost 5 bases, and 12 bases stayed unmatched. The CDR3 runs to 17 residues. Germline V gene sequence: CDR1 MDHEN, CDR2 SYDVKM. In nucleotides, the CDR3 is TGTGCCAGCAGTCAAGTGGCGGCTAGCGGGGTTACCGGGGAGCTGTTTTTT. Encoded protein: CASSQVAASGVTGELFF.

This rearrangement joins TRBV7-6 to TRBJ2-1; a weak D match, TRBD2 (6 bases). The germline gives CDR1 SGHVS, CDR2 FNYEAQ. The CDR3 runs to 16 residues. V lost 1 base and J 7 bases, leaving 17 bases between the germline ends. The CDR3 sequence is CASSLVWGDQRNEQFF. CDR3 DNA sequence: TGTGCCAGCAGCTTAGTATGGGGGGACCAGAGGAATGAGCAGTTCTTC.

The chain employs TRBV1 and TRBJ2-3; the table's D call TRBD2 went unverified against the DNA. TRBV1 has pseudogene status. The CDR3 extends over 18 amino acids. DNA for the CDR3: TGCACCAGCAGCCAGGCACTAGCGGGAGACCCTAGCACAGATACGCAGTATTTT. It specifies CTSSQALAGDPSTDTQYF.

The CDR3 DNA is TGTGCCAGCAGCACCGACAGGGGACTTGTGCGTGGCTACACCTTC. This translates into CASSTDRGLVRGYTF. The chain combines TRBV5-6 with TRBJ1-2; 8 bases fit TRBD1. V dropped 4 bases and J dropped 7; count of bases not matched to a gene: 12. The V gene's germline CDR1 is SGHDT and CDR2 YYEEEE. The length of the CDR3 is 15 residues.

The gene calls are TRBV27 and TRBJ2-3, with D maybe TRBD2 (5 bases). Germline V gives CDR1 MNHEY, CDR2 SMNVEV (reference sequence). The CDR3 has 15 amino acids. Deletions cut 6 bases from V and 1 base from J, with 14 bases between. This chain's CDR3 is CASSPRNSGTDTQYF. For the CDR3, the DNA is TGTGCCAGCAGCCCCCGGAATAGCGGCACAGATACGCAGTATTTT.

CDR3 loop: CASSPRTGDYGYTF. The CDR3 nucleotides read TGCGCCAGCAGCCCGAGGACAGGAGATTATGGCTACACCTTC. The V call is TRBV5-1, the J call TRBJ1-2; 7 bases align to TRBD1. Germline CDR1 is SGHRS and CDR2 is YFSETQ. This CDR3 contains 14 residues. Trimming at V came to 4 bases and at J to 5 bases, leaving 8 bases not matched to a gene. Filled out from reference TRBV5-1 and TRBJ1-2, the complete variable domain reads KAGVTQTPRYLIKTRGQQVTLSCSPISGHRSVSWYQQTPGQGLQFLFEYFSETQRNKGNFPGRFSGRQFSNSRSEMNVSTLELGDSALYLCASSPRTGDYGYTFGSGTRLTVV.

The rearrangement links TRBV28 to TRBJ1-4, with 9 bases identical to TRBD1. The V gene's germline CDR1 is MDHEN and CDR2 SYDVKM. There are 15 residues in the CDR3. Trimming at V came to 5 bases and at J to 8 bases, leaving 9 bases not matched to a gene. The DNA of the CDR3 is TGTGCCAGCAGTCTTCCCGGGACAGGGAGGGAAAAACTGTTTTTT. Its translation is CASSLPGTGREKLFF.

The chain has TRBV28 and TRBJ1-2, with a possible D match to TRBD1 (6 bases). Germline CDR1 reads MDHEN; CDR2 reads SYDVKM. The CDR3 sequence is 14 residues long. V was trimmed by 6 bases and J by 2 bases, leaving 13 bases between them. CDR3 sequence (DNA): TGTGCCAGCAGATTTGAGGGGGAAAACTATGGCTACACCTTC. As protein: CASRFEGENYGYTF.

This rearrangement joins TRBV7-3 to TRBJ2-2, with D possibly being TRBD1 (6 bases). The ends were cut back, 1 base at V and 4 bases at J, with 10 bases in the middle. The length of the CDR3 is 15 residues. Germline CDR1 SGHTA, CDR2 FQGTGA. The CDR3 nucleotides are TGTGCCAGCAGCTTAAGCCCACAGGGCACCGGGGAGCTGTTTTTT. The encoded protein is CASSLSPQGTGELFF. Together with reference TRBV7-3 and TRBJ2-2, the CDR3 gives the full variable domain: GAGVSQTPSNKVTEKGKYVELRCDPISGHTALYWYRQSLGQGPEFLIYFQGTGAADDSGLPNDRFFAVRPEGSVSTLKIQRTERGDSAVYLCASSLSPQGTGELFFGEGSRLTVL.

Only a few counts were recorded for this clone. The J gene is TRBJ1-5, the V gene TRBV19; D is possibly TRBD1 (6 bases). Germline V gene sequence: CDR1 LNHDA, CDR2 SQIVND (reference sequence). The V gene lost 5 bases and the J gene lost 7 bases, with 18 bases spanning the gap. The CDR3 runs 15 residues. Written as DNA, the CDR3 is TGTGCCAGTAGTTCCAGGGAGGGGGAAACACAGCCCCAGCATTTT. Translating it yields CASSSREGETQPQHF.

V is TRBV19 and J is TRBJ1-5; 8 bases match TRBD1. Germline CDR1 reads LNHDA; CDR2 reads SQIVND (reference sequence). The CDR3 runs 16 residues. Germline trimming cut 6 bases from V and 3 bases from J; bases unmatched to any gene: 10. The CDR3: CASRGRGLSLNQPQHF. CDR3 nucleotides: TGTGCCAGTAGAGGCAGGGGGCTCTCCCTCAATCAGCCCCAGCATTTT.

The V gene is TRBV7-8, the J gene TRBJ1-4, with D tentatively TRBD1 (5 bases). Trimming shortened V by 1 base and J by 5 bases, and 8 bases separated the two germline ends. The CDR3 loop spans 14 amino acids. The germline CDR1 and CDR2 sequences are SGHVS and FQNEAQ. For the CDR3, the DNA is TGTGCCAGCAGCTTAGGGGGCTTAAATGAAAAACTGTTTTTT. This sequence encodes CASSLGGLNEKLFF.

The chain employs TRBV12-5 and TRBJ2-1; 7 bases are a match to TRBD1. J was trimmed by 6 bases and V by 3 bases; bases with no gene match: 11. This CDR3 comprises 16 residues. CDR1 and CDR2 from the germline V gene are LGHNT and FRNRAP. CDR3 sequence (DNA): TGTGCTAGTGGTTTCTTACAGGGGATAGGGGCCAATGAGCAGTTCTTC. It encodes CASGFLQGIGANEQFF.

V is TRBV27 and J is TRBJ1-2, with 10 nucleotides matching TRBD1. From germline, CDR1 is MNHEY and CDR2 SMNVEV (reference sequence). The J segment lost 5 bases and the V segment lost 5 bases, leaving 5 bases of the junction unmatched. The CDR3 totals 14 residues. DNA for the CDR3: TGTGCCAGCAGTCCCCGGGACAGGGGTTATGGCTACACCTTC. This translates into CASSPRDRGYGYTF.

V and J are TRBV9 and TRBJ2-2; tentative D call: TRBD2 (7 bases). CDR3 length equals 16 residues. The germline V and J ends were trimmed by 0 bases and 2 bases, with 11 bases remaining between them. Germline loops: CDR1 SGDLS, CDR2 YYNGEE. This chain's CDR3 is CASSVVGGANTGELFF. Written as DNA, the CDR3 is TGTGCCAGCAGCGTAGTTGGGGGGGCAAACACCGGGGAGCTGTTTTTT.

This chain joins TRBV5-5 and TRBJ2-7, with TRBD1 matching 9 bases. The CDR3 contains 14 residues. Germline V CDR1 and CDR2: SGHKS, YYEKEE (reference sequence). The trim removed 2 bases at V and 6 bases at J, leaving 6 bases unmatched. The CDR3 coding sequence is TGTGCCAGCAGCTTCTGGACAGGGGAAGGCGAGCAGTACTTC. Its protein product is CASSFWTGEGEQYF.

The chain uses TRBV18 and TRBJ1-1; D gene uncertain. The CDR3 sequence is 14 residues long. Trimming stripped 0 bases from V and 4 bases from J, with 9 bases between. Per the germline V gene, CDR1 is KGHSH and CDR2 is LQKENI. CDR3 sequence (DNA): TGTGCCAGCTCACCACCGGGTCGGGGCACTGAAGCTTTCTTT. Its protein product is CASSPPGRGTEAFF.

In this sample, this clone turned up once. DNA of the CDR3: TGTGCCAGCAGCCAAGATCGGGACAGAAGCTCTGGGGCCAACGTCCTGACTTTC. This gives the protein CASSQDRDRSSGANVLTF. The chain combines TRBV4-2 with TRBJ2-6; 7 bases map to TRBD1. This CDR3 is built from 18 residues. Germline V gene lookup returns CDR1 LGHNA and CDR2 YNFKEQ. V lost 0 bases to trimming and J lost 0 bases; unmatched junction nucleotides: 5.

V usage is TRBV6-5 and J usage is TRBJ2-5; 9 positions agree with TRBD1. Germline-derived CDR1 and CDR2 are MNHEY and SVGAGI. V dropped 5 bases and J dropped 2; count of bases not matched to a gene: 6. The CDR3 length is 15 residues. CDR3 DNA: TGTGCCAGCAGTCGTCAGACAGGGGGACAAGAGACCCAGTACTTC. This codes for CASSRQTGGQETQYF.

The chain carries TRBV5-8 and TRBJ2-4; 13 bases are shared with TRBD2. The CDR3 covers 18 residues. Germline V lookup: CDR1 SGHTS, CDR2 YDEGEE. J gave up 0 bases and V 2 bases, and 5 bases lay outside the gene matches. CDR3 nucleotide sequence: TGTGCCAGCAGCTTCGGACTAGCGGGGGCTATAGCCAAAAACATTCAGTACTTC. Its protein product is CASSFGLAGAIAKNIQYF.

This chain connects TRBV4-1 to TRBJ2-3; 7 positions agree with TRBD2. Unmatched junction bases numbered 6, after V lost 1 base and J lost 2 bases. Germline V gives CDR1 MGHRA, CDR2 YSYEKL. This CDR3 is 16 amino acids long. CDR3 nucleotides: TGCGCCAGCAGCCAAGTGGCCGGGGGGACCACAGATACGCAGTATTTT. Its protein product is CASSQVAGGTTDTQYF.

The V and J genes are TRBV9 and TRBJ2-3; no clear D gene. V was trimmed by 0 bases and J by 0 bases, leaving 2 bases between them. This CDR3 is 13 amino acids long. The germline V gene has CDR1 SGDLS and CDR2 YYNGEE. CDR3 loop: CASSVASTDTQYF. CDR3 in DNA: TGTGCCAGCAGCGTAGCTAGCACAGATACGCAGTATTTT.

This sequence joins TRBV2 and TRBJ1-5, with D possibly matching TRBD1 (6 bases). Trimming removed 1 base from V and 4 bases from J, with 20 bases in between. The CDR3 loop spans 18 amino acids. The germline V gene encodes CDR1 SNHLY and CDR2 FYNNEI. The CDR3 DNA is TGTGCCAGCAGTGAAGAGGGTCAGGGGCCATTCGTAAATCAGCCCCAGCATTTT. Its translation: CASSEEGQGPFVNQPQHF.

The chain combines TRBV5-5 with TRBJ2-2; D not certain. Germline values: CDR1 SGHKS, CDR2 YYEKEE (reference sequence). This CDR3 region has 14 residues. V lost 0 bases and J lost 1, with 4 bases in between. As DNA, the CDR3 is TGTGCCAGCAGCTTGGCTTGGAACACCGGGGAGCTGTTTTTT. It codes for CASSLAWNTGELFF. Full variable domain (rest looked up from reference TRBV5-5 and TRBJ2-2): DAGVTQSPTHLIKTRGQQVTLRCSPISGHKSVSWYQQVLGQGPQFIFQYYEKEERGRGNFPDRFSARQFPNYSSELNVNALLLGDSALYLCASSLAWNTGELFFGEGSRLTVL.

The chain joins TRBV5-6 to TRBJ1-4; 7 bases are shared with TRBD1. The V gene end was trimmed by 4 bases and the J gene end by 10 bases; junction bases not matched to a gene: 13. The CDR3 is 15 residues long. CDR1 and CDR2 (germline): SGHDT, YYEEEE. CDR3 nucleotides: TGTGCCAGCAGCCGGGGGACAGACCCTAGAGGAAAACTGTTTTTT. The encoded protein is CASSRGTDPRGKLFF.

V gene TRBV4-1 combines with J gene TRBJ2-7, with TRBD1 matching 10 bases. V trimming: 1 base; J trimming: 0 bases; junction bases outside the gene matches: 3. Germline CDR1 and CDR2: MGHRA and YSYEKL. The CDR3 runs 16 residues. The CDR3: CASSQGDRGSSYEQYF. In DNA form, the CDR3 reads TGCGCCAGCAGCCAAGGGGACAGGGGAAGCTCCTACGAGCAGTACTTC.

The chain links TRBV11-3 to TRBJ1-2; D is unclear. Trimming left V 3 bases short and J 2 bases short, with 10 bases between. The V gene's germline CDR1 is SGHNT and CDR2 YENEEA. This CDR3 contains 14 residues. The CDR3 region has the DNA TGTGCCAGCAGCTTCGGACGGGAGAACTATGGCTACACCTTC. This translates into CASSFGRENYGYTF.

The chain recombines TRBV10-3 with TRBJ2-2; 15 positions agree with TRBD2. With V trimmed by 6 bases and J by 0 bases, 8 bases remained unmatched. CDR3 length: 19 residues. Germline V CDR1 and CDR2: ENHRY, SYGVKD. The CDR3 nucleotides read TGTGCCATCAGAATCTACGGGACTAGCGGGGGGCCGAACACCGGGGAGCTGTTTTTT. Its translation: CAIRIYGTSGGPNTGELFF.